There are a few counts of the clone carrying this TCR beta chain. Profiled with immunoSEQ multiplex PCR; TCRdb holds only in-frame clones, not every one. The table has roughly 63,000 clones, 57% seen once. Germline V lookup: CDR1 SGHVS, CDR2 FNYEAQ. The V end lost 5 bases, the J end lost 1 base, and 6 bases lay between the germline ends. The CDR3 sequence is 14 residues long. The record originates from a study of cytotoxic CD8 clonotypes in ibrutinib-treated CLL. At the level of the study: IGHV unmutated fewer than 18; relapsed/refractory 11; treatment-naive more than 14.

This sequence originates from a human donor with chronic lymphocytic leukemia. The rearrangement links TRBV7-6 to TRBJ2-6, with unresolved D. The sequencing here drew on PBMCs, taken after 12 months of ibrutinib treatment. CDR3 loop: CASSPESGANVLTF. Written as DNA, the CDR3 is TGTGCCAGCAGCCCCGAATCTGGGGCCAACGTCCTGACTTTC.